The 27 T cell receptor beta chains in this list originate from one sample, sequenced in a study of T-cell reconstitution after alpha-beta-depleted transplantation in children. Construction of the TCRbeta library involved unique molecular identifiers. TCRdb independently ran MiXCR on the PCR reads; one entry per CDR3 protein. The sample lists around 440,000 distinct CDR3 sequences; roughly a tenth were seen once. This specimen consisted of PBMCs, obtained before TCRalphabeta/CD19-depleted stem cell transplant. Receptor source: a child aged 2-15 years with inherited bone marrow failure, due to receive a stem cell transplant.

The chain couples TRBV29-1 to TRBJ2-7; TRBD2 matches 7 bases. This CDR3 has 15 amino acids. V lost 1 base, J lost 1 base, and 7 bases stayed unmatched. Germline V lookup: CDR1 SQVTM, CDR2 ANQGSEA. The CDR3 loop is CSVEVWPSGSYEQYF. The CDR3 DNA reads TGCAGCGTTGAAGTATGGCCTAGCGGATCCTACGAGCAGTACTTC.

This clonotype has a handful of counts. The V call is TRBV5-1, the J call TRBJ2-1; possibly TRBD1 for D (6 bases). Germline V lookup: CDR1 SGHRS, CDR2 YFSETQ. This CDR3 has 15 residues. Trimming left V 0 bases short and J 7 bases short, with 14 bases between. The chain's CDR3 is CASSLVGGFGNEQFF. The DNA for the CDR3 is TGCGCCAGCAGCTTGGTTGGGGGCTTTGGGAATGAGCAGTTCTTC.

There are many counts of this clonotype. The chain joins TRBV6-5 to TRBJ2-7; TRBD2 agrees at 9 bases. The CDR3 has 15 residues. The trim removed 7 bases at V and 2 bases at J, leaving 9 bases unmatched. Germline V lookup: CDR1 MNHEY, CDR2 SVGAGI. DNA of the CDR3: TGTGCCAGCATTTTACTCCCTAGCGGGGCCTACGAGCAGTACTTC. It codes for CASILLPSGAYEQYF.

This clonotype was observed at least ten times. The rearrangement links TRBV7-9 to TRBJ2-5; 7 bases are shared with TRBD2. With V trimmed by 3 bases and J by 4 bases, 5 bases remained unmatched. CDR3 length equals 14 residues. CDR1 is SEHNR and CDR2 is FQNEAQ in the germline V gene (reference sequence). CDR3 sequence reads: CASSFRRERETQYF. The CDR3 DNA is TGTGCCAGCAGCTTTAGGCGGGAGCGAGAGACCCAGTACTTC.

This clonotype has ten or more counts. The chain uses TRBV12-3 or TRBV12-4 and TRBJ1-2, with D possibly TRBD1 on 6 matching bases. The CDR3 loop spans 16 amino acids. Trimming left V 5 bases short and J 5 bases short, with 21 bases between. CDR3 region: CASSPGRGTTIYGYTF. The CDR3 DNA sequence: TGTGCCAGCAGTCCCGGAAGGGGGACCACCATTTATGGCTACACCTTC.

This clonotype was seen at least ten times. This chain connects TRBV12-3 or TRBV12-4 to TRBJ1-1; no reliable D call. The V and J ends lost 2 bases and 6 bases respectively, with 7 bases between them. This CDR3 is 12 amino acids long. Here the CDR3 DNA reads TGTGCCAGCAGTTTATTGGAATCTGAAGCTTTCTTT. It yields the protein CASSLLESEAFF.

This clonotype occurred many times. The rearrangement joins TRBV28 to TRBJ2-1; 7 nucleotides line up with TRBD1. With V trimmed by 6 bases and J by 8 bases, 10 bases remained unmatched. CDR3 length: 14 residues. Germline V gene lookup returns CDR1 MDHEN and CDR2 SYDVKM. This CDR3 reads CASSRQGFGDEQFF. The CDR3 DNA reads as TGTGCCAGCAGCCGACAGGGTTTTGGGGATGAGCAGTTCTTC. The full variable domain, completed using reference TRBV28 and TRBJ2-1, is DVKVTQSSRYLVKRTGEKVFLECVQDMDHENMFWYRQDPGLGLRLIYFSYDVKMKEKGDIPEGYSVSREKKERFSLILESASTNQTSMYLCASSRQGFGDEQFFGPGTRLTVL.

This clonotype occurred many times. The chain has TRBV4-3 and TRBJ2-7; 12 bases agree with TRBD2. V was pared by 0 bases and J by 6 bases, with 6 bases of the junction left unmatched. This CDR3 has 16 residues. Germline-derived CDR1 and CDR2 are LGHNA and YSLEER. CDR3 residues: CASSQELTSGSSEQYF. The CDR3, as DNA: TGCGCCAGCAGCCAAGAACTGACTAGCGGGAGTTCCGAGCAGTACTTC.

This clonotype was counted ten times or more. The CDR3 loop reads CASSYSAAPLNYGYTF. The DNA for the CDR3 is TGTGCCAGCAGTTACTCGGCAGCGCCGCTTAACTATGGCTACACCTTC. J is TRBJ1-2 and V is TRBV6-2 or TRBV6-3; D call uncertain. V lost 0 bases and J 1 base, leaving 12 bases between the germline ends. The germline CDR1 and CDR2 sequences are MNHEY and SVGEGT. This CDR3 region has 16 residues.

Many counts were recorded for this clonotype. The genes are TRBV6-1 and TRBJ2-3, with 12 bases lining up with TRBD2. The CDR3 contains 15 residues. Germline V gene lookup returns CDR1 MNHNS and CDR2 SASEGT. The trim removed 6 bases at V and 4 bases at J, leaving 5 bases unmatched. The CDR3 nucleotides read TGTGCCAGCAGGACTCTAGCGGGAGGGTCAGATACGCAGTATTTT. Its translation: CASRTLAGGSDTQYF.

There are a few counts of this clonotype. This chain uses TRBV20-1 with TRBJ2-7; 12 positions match TRBD2. The germline V gene has CDR1 DFQATT and CDR2 SNEGSKA (reference sequence). The CDR3 loop spans 18 amino acids. After removal of 6 bases from V and 2 bases from J, the junction contained 17 bases not matched to a gene. CDR3 loop: CSAPTLGTSGLGTYEQYF. CDR3 nucleotides: TGCAGTGCCCCGACCCTCGGGACTAGCGGGCTAGGAACCTACGAGCAGTACTTC.

The sample holds many counts of this clonotype. V usage is TRBV7-9 and J usage is TRBJ2-5; TRBD2 agrees at 7 bases. With V trimmed by 3 bases and J by 2 bases, 3 bases remained unmatched. In germline, CDR1 is SEHNR, CDR2 FQNEAQ (reference sequence). There are 14 residues in the CDR3. The CDR3 DNA follows: TGTGCCAGCAGCTTTTCGGGGGGACAAGAGACCCAGTACTTC. Translated: CASSFSGGQETQYF.

This clonotype was detected many times. V and J are TRBV6-5 and TRBJ2-3; possibly TRBD1 or TRBD2 for D (6 bases each). CDR3 length: 12 residues. V gave up 9 bases and J gave up 3 bases, with 10 bases separating them. Germline V gene sequence: CDR1 MNHEY, CDR2 SVGAGI. The CDR3 bases are TGTGCCAGTCGAGGGGGGACAGATACGCAGTATTTT. Its protein product is CASRGGTDTQYF.

In this sample, this clonotype turned up a few times. This rearrangement joins TRBV18 to TRBJ1-1; TRBD1 is a possible D gene (6 bases). The CDR3 sequence is 15 residues long. Trimming stripped 3 bases from V and 2 bases from J, with 13 bases between. Germline V gene data show CDR1 as KGHSH and CDR2 as LQKENI. The CDR3 coding sequence is TGTGCCAGCTCACCCCCCAGGGGCCGCAACACTGAAGCTTTCTTT. It yields the protein CASSPPRGRNTEAFF.

This clonotype showed up just a few times. The rearrangement uses TRBV7-6 and TRBJ2-1, with 12 bases lining up with TRBD2. Germline-derived CDR1 and CDR2 are SGHVS and FNYEAQ. The CDR3 totals 17 residues. Trimming took 2 bases from V and 2 from J; bases not matched to a gene: 4. CDR3 bases: TGTGCCAGCAGCTTACTAGCGGGAGGGGTCGCCTACAATGAGCAGTTCTTC. It codes for CASSLLAGGVAYNEQFF.

Many counts were recorded for this clonotype. The chain joins TRBV20-1 to TRBJ2-3, with D perhaps TRBD2 (6 bases). V was shortened by 5 bases and J by 0 bases, with 12 bases between the two germline ends. The CDR3 loop spans 14 amino acids. The germline gives CDR1 DFQATT, CDR2 SNEGSKA (reference sequence). CDR3 residues: CSALAVLSTDTQYF. The CDR3 nucleotides are TGCAGTGCTTTAGCGGTCCTTAGCACAGATACGCAGTATTTT.

About this clonotype itself: A much larger clone lies one base from this, so it may be a read error. The chain employs TRBV5-1 and TRBJ2-1, with D tentatively TRBD1 (6 bases). V was trimmed by 4 bases and J by 6 bases, leaving 17 bases between them. The CDR3 covers 15 residues. CDR1 and CDR2 from the germline V gene are SGHRS and YFSETQ. The CDR3: CASSLDRSYGNEQFF. Written as DNA, the CDR3 is TGCGCCAGCAGCCTCGACAGGAGCTATGGCAATGAGCAGTTCTTC.

The chain joins TRBV30 to TRBJ1-2; TRBD1 might be the D (6 bases). CDR1 is GTSNPN, CDR2 SVGIG, per germline (reference sequence). Trimming took off 8 bases at V and 5 bases at J, with 21 bases between the two ends. CDR3 length: 14 amino acids. The CDR3 spells CAVKGELARYGYTF. The CDR3 DNA reads as TGTGCCGTTAAGGGGGAGCTGGCGCGTTATGGCTACACCTTC.

This clonotype occurred many times. V usage is TRBV6-1 and J usage is TRBJ2-3, with 8 bases matching TRBD2. V lost 1 base to trimming and J lost 4 bases; unmatched junction nucleotides: 13. CDR3 size: 18 residues. Per the germline V gene, CDR1 is MNHNS and CDR2 is SASEGT. CDR3: CASSEGPWAGGPADTQYF. DNA for the CDR3: TGTGCCAGCAGTGAAGGACCCTGGGCGGGAGGCCCCGCAGATACGCAGTATTTT.

A word on this clonotype: A read error is possible here, since a much larger clone lies one base away. J is TRBJ2-5 and V is TRBV7-9, with 7 bases lining up with TRBD1. The CDR3 extends over 16 amino acids. Germline V lookup: CDR1 SEHNR, CDR2 FQNEAQ (reference sequence). CDR3 amino acids: CASSWLGAGGQETQNF. Here the CDR3 DNA reads TGTGCCAGCAGCTGGCTGGGAGCAGGGGGTCAAGAGACCCAGAACTTC.

This clonotype was detected many times. The genes are TRBV5-5 and TRBJ1-3, with D unclear. With 3 bases removed from V and 0 bases from J, the gap between germline ends came to 10 bases. CDR1 and CDR2 from the germline V gene are SGHKS and YYEKEE (reference sequence). The CDR3 is made up of 15 amino acids. For the CDR3, the DNA is TGTGCCAGCAGCTACGGACGGAGCTCTGGAAACACCATATATTTT. This gives the protein CASSYGRSSGNTIYF.

This clonotype was seen many times. The rearrangement uses TRBV14 and TRBJ2-2; 11 bases are shared with TRBD2. Looked up from germline, CDR1 is SGHDN and CDR2 is FVKESK. CDR3 length: 17 amino acids. The V and J ends lost 5 bases and 4 bases, in that order; junction bases with no gene match: 9. CDR3 bases: TGTGCCAGCAGCTTCATACTAGCGGGAGAGGGCACCGGGGAGCTGTTTTTT. Amino acids: CASSFILAGEGTGELFF.

This clonotype has more than one count but fewer than ten. The rearrangement links TRBV12-3 or TRBV12-4 to TRBJ2-1; D may be TRBD2 (5 bases). The CDR3 length is 12 residues. The V end was cut by 5 bases, the J end by 10 bases, with 12 bases between. CDR3 DNA sequence: TGTGCCAGCAGTGCCAGCGGATACGAGCAGTTCTTC. This encodes CASSASGYEQFF.

Note on this clonotype: This may stem from a read error, because a much larger clone lies one nucleotide away. The rearrangement joins TRBV5-5 to TRBJ1-6; D uncertain. Germline loops: CDR1 SGHKS, CDR2 YYEKEE (reference sequence). The V gene lost 0 bases and the J gene lost 8 bases, with 9 bases spanning the gap. This CDR3 spans 14 amino acids. The CDR3 DNA reads as TGTGCCAGCAGCTTGGGGGTATCGGATTCACCCCTCCACTTT. Protein product: CASSLGVSDSPLHF.

On this clonotype: This may be a read error: a much more frequent sequence differs by one nucleotide. The final CDR3 position lacks the conserved phenylalanine or tryptophan, pointing to a likely read error. It is unclear where the CDR3 begins or ends on the DNA, so no DNA is shown, and the CDR3 is as TCRdb lists it. The rearrangement uses TRBV5-4 and TRBJ1-4. Germline CDR1 and CDR2: SGHNT and YYREEE (reference sequence). The CDR3 extends over 18 residues, inclusive of both ends. The CDR3 protein is CASSLLYLKGGPSEKLLL.

This chain links TRBV3-1 with TRBJ2-3, with 8 bases identical to TRBD2. This CDR3 comprises 16 residues. V gave up 4 bases and J gave up 2 bases; unmatched junction bases: 8. Germline-derived CDR1 and CDR2 are LGHDT and YNNKEL (reference sequence). The CDR3 nucleotides read TGTGCCAGCAGCCCTCGCGGTAGCGGGATCACAGATACGCAGTATTTT. This codes for CASSPRGSGITDTQYF.

Many counts were recorded for this clonotype. J is TRBJ1-1 and V is TRBV20-1; weak D call: TRBD1 (6 bases). V lost 3 bases and J 1 base, leaving 15 bases between the germline ends. From germline, CDR1 is DFQATT and CDR2 SNEGSKA (reference sequence). The CDR3 sequence is 15 residues long. In nucleotides, the CDR3 is TGCAGTGCTAGTTTAGGGGGGGCCTGGAACACTGAAGCTTTCTTT. As protein: CSASLGGAWNTEAFF.